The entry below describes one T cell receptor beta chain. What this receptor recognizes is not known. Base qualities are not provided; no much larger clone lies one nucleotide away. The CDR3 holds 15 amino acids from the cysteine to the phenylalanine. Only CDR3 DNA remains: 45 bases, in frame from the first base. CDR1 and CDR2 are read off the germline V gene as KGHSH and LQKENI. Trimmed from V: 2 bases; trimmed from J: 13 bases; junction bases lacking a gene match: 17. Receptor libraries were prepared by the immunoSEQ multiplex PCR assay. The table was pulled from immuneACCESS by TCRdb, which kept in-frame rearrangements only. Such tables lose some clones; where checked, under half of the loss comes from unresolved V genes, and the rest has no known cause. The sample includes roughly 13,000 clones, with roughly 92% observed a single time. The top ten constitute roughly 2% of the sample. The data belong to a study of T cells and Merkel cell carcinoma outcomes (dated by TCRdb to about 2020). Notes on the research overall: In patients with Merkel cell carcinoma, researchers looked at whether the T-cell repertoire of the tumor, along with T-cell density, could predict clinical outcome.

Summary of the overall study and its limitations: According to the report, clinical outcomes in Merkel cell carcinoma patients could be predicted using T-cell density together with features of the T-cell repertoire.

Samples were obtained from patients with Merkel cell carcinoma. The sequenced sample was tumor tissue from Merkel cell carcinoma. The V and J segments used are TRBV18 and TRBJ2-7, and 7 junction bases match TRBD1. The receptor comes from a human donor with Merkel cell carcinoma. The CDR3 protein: CASSPAPPGGFWSYF. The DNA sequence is TGTGCCAGCTCACCAGCTCCTCCAGGGGGATTTTGGTCATACTTC.